Shown below are 26 T cell receptor delta chains from a single sample sequenced in a study of gamma-delta chains in newborns, infants, children. TCRdb re-called the reads with CATT. Here the sample spans about 5,500 delta-chain clones, around 3% being singletons. The sequencing input was blood. The receptors were sampled from a child who was a newborn, infant or young child, either healthy, febrile or measles-vaccinated (not recorded which).

As regards this clone: Only one base separates this from a far larger clonotype, so it likely reflects a read error. This sample also contains other DNA sequences that code for the same CDR3. This sequence joins TRDV2 and TRDJ1; TRDD3 matches at 8 bases. Germline V lookup: CDR1 GEAIGNYY, CDR2 EKD. This CDR3 spans 16 amino acids. CDR3: CACDTGTGGYTDKLIF. Here the CDR3 DNA reads TGTGCCTGTGACACCGGTACTGGGGGGTACACCGATAAACTCATCTTC.

Points on this clone: Other DNA variants within this sample encode the same CDR3. J is TRDJ1 and V is TRDV1; possible D gene TRDD3, 5 bases. From germline, CDR1 is TSWWSYY and CDR2 QGS. With 5 bases removed from V and 2 bases from J, the gap between germline ends came to 21 bases. The length of the CDR3 is 17 residues. CDR3 protein: CALGPKMGDTVTDKLIF. The CDR3 coding sequence is TGTGCTCTTGGGCCTAAAATGGGAGATACAGTTACCGATAAACTCATCTTT.

As to this clone: A read error is likely here: a far larger clone is one base away. At the DNA level, this CDR3 is encoded by other sequences in the same sample as well. The chain combines TRDV2 with TRDJ2, with 10 bases identical to TRDD3. The CDR3 sequence is 16 residues long. Germline loops: CDR1 GEAIGNYY, CDR2 EKD. Trimming at V came to 3 bases and at J to 0 bases, leaving 3 bases not matched to a gene. In DNA, the CDR3 is TGTGCCTGTGACGTGCTGGGGGATACTTTGACAGCACAACTCTTCTTT. Translated, it gives CACDVLGDTLTAQLFF.

Of note for this clone: With only one base between it and a far larger clone, this is likely a read error. The chain employs TRDV2 and TRDJ1; TRDD3 matches at 13 bases. The germline V gene has CDR1 GEAIGNYY and CDR2 EKD. The length of the CDR3 is 18 residues. In DNA, the CDR3 is TGTGCCTGTGACCTACTACTGGGGGATACGCCGTACACCGATAAACCCATCTTT. The encoded protein is CACDLLLGDTPYTDKPIF.

There are a few counts of this clone. The mismatch at residue 14 between this DNA's translation and the TCRdb protein of a much larger clone likely reflects a read error; the protein shown is translated from the DNA. CDR3 sequence: CAFSWGISWDTRQTFF. The CDR3 bases are TGTGCCTTTAGCTGGGGGATATCCTGGGACACCCGACAGACGTTTTTC. This chain connects TRDV3 to TRDJ3; 10 bases agree with TRDD3. The CDR3 loop spans 16 amino acids. The germline V gene encodes CDR1 TVYSNPD and CDR2 GDNSRS (reference sequence).

The rearrangement uses TRDV2 and TRDJ1; 8 bases map to TRDD3. The CDR3 sequence is 16 residues long. J gave up 2 bases and V 3 bases, and 10 bases lay outside the gene matches. Germline V lookup: CDR1 GEAIGNYY, CDR2 EKD. The CDR3: CACDVLGAKITDKLIF. CDR3 in DNA: TGTGCCTGTGACGTACTGGGGGCTAAAATAACCGATAAACTCATCTTT.

Notes on this clone: TCRdb has a much larger clone's protein, which differs at residue 8 from the translation of this DNA, likely because of a read error; what is shown is the protein translated from the DNA. The chain uses TRDV2 and TRDJ2; D not certain. This CDR3 is 17 amino acids long. V lost 1 base and J 0 bases, leaving 14 bases between the germline ends. In germline, CDR1 is GEAIGNYY, CDR2 EKD. The CDR3 spells CACDTVTVGALTAQLFF. In nucleotides, the CDR3 is TGTGCCTGTGACACGGTAACTGTGGGAGCTTTGACAGCACAACTCTTCTTT.

A word on this clone: A far larger clone differs by one base, so this is likely a read error. The identical CDR3 is also encoded by other nucleotide sequences in the sample. The chain recombines TRDV3 with TRDJ3; 10 bases fit TRDD3. J was trimmed by 1 base and V by 1 base; bases with no gene match: 1. Germline-derived CDR1 and CDR2 are TVYSNPD and GDNSRS (reference sequence). CDR3 length equals 16 residues. CDR3 region: CAFTGGYSWDTRQMFF. Here the CDR3 DNA reads TGTGCCTTTACTGGGGGATATTCCTGGGACACCCGACAGATGTTTTTC. Filled out from reference TRDV3 and TRDJ3, the complete variable domain reads CDKVTQSSPDQTVASGSEVVLLCTYDTVYSNPDLFWYRIRPDYSFQFVFYGDNSRSEGADFTQGRFSVKHILTQKAFHLVISPVRTEDSATYYCAFTGGYSWDTRQMFFGTGIKLFVEP.

This clone has a handful of counts. A much larger clonotype is one base distant, so this may be a read error. Different DNA sequences within this sample yield the same CDR3. Written as DNA, the CDR3 is TGTGCCTGTGACACCGTGGGGGATACGGGCAGCTCCTGGGACACCCGACAGATGTTTTTC. Its protein product is CACDTVGDTGSSWDTRQMFF. The rearrangement joins TRDV2 to TRDJ3; 11 positions match TRDD3. CDR3 length equals 20 residues. The ends lost 0 bases at V and 0 bases at J; junction bases unmatched: 6. Looked up from germline, CDR1 is GEAIGNYY and CDR2 is EKD.

In its sample, this clone is large. Other DNA sequences of this sample code for an identical CDR3. The V and J genes are TRDV2 and TRDJ3, with 7 bases matching TRDD3. The CDR3 runs to 20 residues. Germline CDR1 is GEAIGNYY and CDR2 is EKD. The ends lost 1 base at V and 0 bases at J; junction bases unmatched: 11. The CDR3 sequence: CACDTRTGDHSSWDTRQMFF. CDR3 nucleotide sequence: TGTGCCTGTGACACTCGTACTGGGGACCACAGCTCCTGGGACACCCGACAGATGTTTTTC.

This clone occurred a few times. This is likely an artifact of a read error, given a far larger clone one base away. The genes are TRDV2 and TRDJ3, with TRDD3 matching 13 bases. Germline CDR1 GEAIGNYY, CDR2 EKD. CDR3 length: 21 amino acids. This CDR3 reads CACDTVLGDTRSSRDTRQMFF. As DNA, the CDR3 is TGTGCCTGTGACACTGTACTGGGGGATACGCGCAGCTCCCGGGACACCCGACAGATGTTTTTC.

On this clone: TCRdb's protein, taken from a much larger clone, differs from this DNA's translation at residue 3, likely owing to a read error; the protein displayed comes from the DNA. The chain carries TRDV2 and TRDJ1, with 8 bases matching TRDD3. Germline assignment: CDR1 GEAIGNYY and CDR2 EKD. This CDR3 region has 15 residues. CDR3 in DNA: TGTGCCTATGACAGTACTGGGGGGTACACCGATAAACTCATCTTT. Residues: CAYDSTGGYTDKLIF.

In the case of this clone: A read error is likely here: a far larger clone is one base away. The sample has other DNA sequences that encode this CDR3 too. V and J are TRDV2 and TRDJ2, with 8 bases lining up with TRDD3. Germline-derived CDR1 and CDR2 are GEAIGNYY and EKD. The CDR3 consists of 15 residues. The CDR3 coding sequence is TGTGCCTGTGACACCGGTGGGGGATTGACGGCACAACTCTTCTTT. This sequence encodes CACDTGGGLTAQLFF.

This clone is labeled medium-sized (0.01 to 0.1%). Possible read error: a much larger clone is one base away. This rearrangement joins TRDV3 to TRDJ2; 10 positions match TRDD3. This CDR3 region has 17 residues. Germline assignment: CDR1 TVYSNPD and CDR2 GDNSRS (reference sequence). V shed 5 bases, J shed 4 bases, and the junction held 16 bases outside the gene matches. DNA for the CDR3: TGTGCCAAAAAGGGTACTGGGGGATCCCCTTCGACAGCACAACTCTTCTTT. Its translation is CAKKGTGGSPSTAQLFF.

Relative to its sample, this clone is medium-sized (0.01 to 0.1%). Other DNA sequences in the sample encode the same CDR3. This rearrangement joins TRDV1 to TRDJ3; 8 bases fit TRDD3. The CDR3 covers 17 residues. CDR1 and CDR2 from the germline V gene are TSWWSYY and QGS. V dropped 0 bases and J dropped 2; count of bases not matched to a gene: 0. The CDR3 protein is CALGELGDTWDTRQMFF. CDR3 coding DNA: TGTGCTCTTGGGGAACTGGGGGATACCTGGGACACCCGACAGATGTTTTTC.

As to this clone: TCRdb records a much larger clone's protein for this DNA, with a difference at residue 6 that likely arises from a read error; the protein given is the translation of the DNA. The CDR3, as DNA: TGTGCTCTTGGGGTCAACAGGGCGGAACGAGACACCGATAAACTCATCTTT. Protein product: CALGVNRAERDTDKLIF. The rearrangement links TRDV1 to TRDJ1; D gene uncertain. V was clipped by 4 bases and J by 0 bases, with 18 bases between them. Looked up from germline, CDR1 is TSWWSYY and CDR2 is QGS. The CDR3 consists of 17 residues.

This clone was seen a few times. Being one base from a much bigger clone, this may be a read error. The identical CDR3 is also encoded by other nucleotide sequences in the sample. The chain has TRDV1 and TRDJ1; D is tentatively TRDD2 or TRDD3 (7 bases each). Germline CDR1 reads TSWWSYY; CDR2 reads QGS. Trimming pared 5 bases from V and 0 bases from J, leaving 25 bases between. The CDR3 runs 19 residues. The CDR3: CALGFLLSGGLGYTDKLIF. The DNA for the CDR3 is TGTGCTCTTGGGTTCCTACTGTCTGGGGGGTTAGGGTACACCGATAAACTCATCTTT.

With regard to this clone: With a far larger clone one base away, a read error is the likely cause. The same CDR3 also results from other DNA sequences found in this sample. DNA for the CDR3: TGTGCTCTTGGGTACTGGGGGAGCTCCTGGGACACCCGGCAGATGTTTTTC. Translated, it gives CALGYWGSSWDTRQMFF. The rearrangement links TRDV1 to TRDJ3, with 9 bases fitting TRDD3. CDR3 length: 17 amino acids. From germline, CDR1 is TSWWSYY and CDR2 QGS.

Points on this clone: This probably arose from a read error, given a far larger clone one base away. Other DNA sequences in the same sample also yield this CDR3. The gene calls are TRDV2 and TRDJ3; 9 nucleotides line up with TRDD3. The CDR3 totals 16 residues. With V trimmed by 7 bases and J by 2 bases, 5 bases remained unmatched. Germline V lookup: CDR1 GEAIGNYY, CDR2 EKD. CDR3 in amino acids: CACDYWGTWDTRQMFF. Written as DNA, the CDR3 is TGTGCCTGCGACTACTGGGGGACCTGGGACACCCGACAGATGTTTTTC.

This clone turned up a few times. TCRdb's listed protein matches a much larger clone and diverges from this DNA's translation at residue 7, likely through a read error; the protein shown comes from the DNA. The chain links TRDV1 to TRDJ2, with D perhaps TRDD3 (5 bases). V shed 4 bases and J shed 4 bases, with 19 bases lying between them. Germline CDR1 reads TSWWSYY; CDR2 reads QGS. The CDR3 consists of 17 residues. In nucleotides, the CDR3 is TGTGCTCTTGGGGTAGGTTCGGGGGTTCCGACGACAGCACAACTCTTCTTT. Residues: CALGVGSGVPTTAQLFF.

This clone was counted between two and nine times. A read error is possible here, since a much larger clone lies one base away. The J gene is TRDJ2, the V gene TRDV1, with TRDD3 identical over 11 bases. CDR3 length: 23 amino acids. V dropped 4 bases and J dropped 0; count of bases not matched to a gene: 22. From germline, CDR1 is TSWWSYY and CDR2 QGS. The CDR3 region is CALGVPFSFSSWGIRALTAQLFF. Here the CDR3 DNA reads TGTGCTCTTGGGGTTCCATTCTCCTTCTCCTCTTGGGGGATACGTGCTTTGACAGCACAACTCTTCTTT.

This clone was observed a handful of times. TCRdb records a much larger clone's protein for this DNA, with a difference at residue 9 that likely arises from a read error; the protein given is the translation of the DNA. CDR3 in amino acids: CACDTVLGGTLTAQLFF. The CDR3 DNA follows: TGTGCCTGTGACACCGTACTGGGGGGTACGTTGACAGCACAACTCTTCTTT. V gene TRDV2 combines with J gene TRDJ2, with 8 bases identical to TRDD3. CDR1 and CDR2 from the germline V gene are GEAIGNYY and EKD. The trim removed 0 bases at V and 2 bases at J, leaving 7 bases unmatched. This CDR3 is built from 17 residues.

As regards this clone: The TCRdb protein comes from a much larger clone and disagrees with this DNA's translation at residue 12, likely due to a read error; the protein given here is derived from the DNA. The chain recombines TRDV2 with TRDJ3; 9 nucleotides match TRDD3. Germline-derived CDR1 and CDR2 are GEAIGNYY and EKD. This CDR3 has 18 residues. CDR3: CACDTRGYASWGTRQMFF. CDR3 nucleotides: TGTGCCTGTGACACTAGGGGATACGCTTCCTGGGGCACCCGACAGATGTTTTTC.

This clone has only a few counts. The TCRdb protein comes from a much larger clone and disagrees with this DNA's translation at residue 8, likely due to a read error; the protein given here is derived from the DNA. This rearrangement joins TRDV2 to TRDJ1; TRDD3 matches 11 bases. CDR3 length equals 15 residues. V shed 3 bases, J shed 1 base, and the junction held 3 bases outside the gene matches. The germline CDR1 and CDR2 sequences are GEAIGNYY and EKD. CDR3 DNA: TGTGCCTGTGACTGGGGGATACGGGCCACCGATAAACTCATCTTT. As protein: CACDWGIRATDKLIF.

A remark on this clone: A clone one base away is much larger, so this may be a read error. This chain links TRDV2 with TRDJ3, with 13 bases matching TRDD3. Germline trimming cut 3 bases from V and 1 base from J; bases unmatched to any gene: 5. The CDR3 has 19 residues. Germline V lookup: CDR1 GEAIGNYY, CDR2 EKD. CDR3 amino acids: CACDVLGDTVSWDTRQMFF. The CDR3 region has the DNA TGTGCCTGTGACGTACTGGGGGATACGGTTTCCTGGGACACCCGACAGATGTTTTTC.

This clone came up a few times. TCRdb's protein for this DNA is that of a much larger clone and differs from the translation at residue 12, likely a read error; the protein shown is the DNA translation. The chain employs TRDV2 and TRDJ3, with 11 positions matching TRDD3. This CDR3 is built from 15 residues. Germline loops: CDR1 GEAIGNYY, CDR2 EKD. The CDR3, as DNA: TGTGCCTGTGACACCGCTGGGGGATACACCCGAAAGATGTTTTTC. Protein sequence: CACDTAGGYTRKMFF.